This T cell receptor beta chain was recovered during a study of blood T cell repertoires in COVID-19. About the research overall: There were acute and convalescent COVID-19 samples, and they came from the United States, Italy and Spain. In each case, the material was cDNA or gDNA derived from T cells, B-cell-depleted T cells, or PBMCs.

The CDR3 totals 14 residues. Per germline, CDR1 LNHDA and CDR2 SQIVND (reference sequence). The germline V and J ends were trimmed by 7 bases and 0 bases, with 12 bases remaining between them. Per the original data handling: Quantification of nucleated cells was approximated via reference gene primer amplification. Assay: immunoSEQ multiplex PCR; the TCRdb copy retains only in-frame clones and omits some. That table gives V, J and clone size, and the DNA gave D and trimming. The sample lists 50,000 to 85,000 clones, approximately 90% occurring once. This clone was seen only a few times. The chain joins TRBV19 to TRBJ1-1; a possible D gene is TRBD1 (6 bases). The TCR originated in a human donor in a cohort sampled during active COVID-19. Sequenced input: peripheral blood. CDR3 in amino acids: CASTQTGMNTEAFF. The CDR3 DNA sequence: TGTGCCAGTACCCAAACAGGGATGAACACTGAAGCTTTCTTT.